This is a list of T cell receptor beta chains from one sample in a study of shared clonotypes between healthy human individuals. Assay used: immunoSEQ multiplex PCR; TCRdb lists only in-frame clones, some missing. The top ten clones hold under 2% of a sample with about 2.1 million clones, about 93% of them seen once. Sequencing input: naive CD8+ T cells from PBMCs. These receptors were obtained from a man aged 18-30 years in good health. Some clones in this sample may be carry-over from other donors' samples. The CDR3 runs from the conserved cysteine through the conserved F or W. D genes are given only for firm matches. Not every row has a clone size; where given, it reads once, few, many or a size class.

v_call	j_call	d_call	clone_size	cdr3_nt	cdr3_aa
TRBV28	TRBJ1-2	.	.	TGTGCCAGCGAGTGGGCAGGGGCAGCCTTCTACACCTTC	CASEWAGAAFYTF
TRBV6-1	TRBJ2-7	.	.	TGTGCCAGCAGTGGCCCGCGGACGGACCCCTCCTACGAGCAGTACTTC	CASSGPRTDPSYEQYF
TRBV19	TRBJ1-1	.	once	TGTGCCACCTCCGGGACACCCGTCAGAGACACTGAAGCTTTCTTT	CATSGTPVRDTEAFF
TRBV28	TRBJ2-7	.	.	TGTGCCAGCAGTTTACCATCCTCTGGGTCGGACAGACCCTACGAGCAGTACTTC	CASSLPSSGSDRPYEQYF
TRBV11-2	TRBJ1-1	.	.	TGTGCCAGCAGCTTAGGCAGGCCACCTTTAGCTGAAGCTTTCTTT	CASSLGRPPLAEAFF
TRBV29-1	TRBJ2-5	TRBD2	.	TGCAGCGTTGGGGGACTAGCGGGAGCACAAGAGACCCAGTACTTC	CSVGGLAGAQETQYF
TRBV27	TRBJ2-7	TRBD1	.	TGTGCCAGCAGTTTAATCGGGACAGGGAGCTACGAGCAGTACTTC	CASSLIGTGSYEQYF
TRBV7-6	TRBJ1-2	.	.	TGTGCCAGCAGCGTAGGCAGGGGACTAAGCTATGGCTACACCTTC	CASSVGRGLSYGYTF
TRBV5-4	TRBJ1-2	.	few	TGTGCCAGCAGCGCCGGATATGGCTACACCTTC	CASSAGYGYTF
TRBV10-3	TRBJ2-1	.	.	TGTGCCATCAGTGAGTCGGAGATGGGGCGGATTTACAATGAGCAGTTCTTC	CAISESEMGRIYNEQFF
TRBV9	TRBJ2-3	TRBD2	.	TGTGCCAGCAGCGGGGGGACTAGCGGAGATACGCAGTATTTT	CASSGGTSGDTQYF
TRBV5-8	TRBJ2-2	.	.	TGTGCCAGCAGCTTGGAGTCCGGAGTTACGAACACCGGGGAGCTGTTTTTT	CASSLESGVTNTGELFF
TRBV7-9	TRBJ2-1	TRBD2	once	TGTGCCAGCAGCCCTGGACTAGCCAGTGAGCAGTTCTTC	CASSPGLASEQFF
TRBV2	TRBJ2-7	TRBD1	.	TGTGCCAGCCAAGGACAGGGAGTTCGGAACGAGCAGTACTTC	CASQGQGVRNEQYF
TRBV9	TRBJ2-7	.	.	TGTGCCAGCAGCGTAGAAGGTGGTCAGGGTAGAAACGAGCAGTACTTC	CASSVEGGQGRNEQYF
TRBV29-1	TRBJ2-7	.	.	TGCAGCGCTAGGGACGTCTCCTACGAGCAGTACTTC	CSARDVSYEQYF
TRBV11-2	TRBJ2-3	.	.	TGTGCCAGCAGCTTAACCGGGGATACGCAGTATTTT	CASSLTGDTQYF
TRBV9	TRBJ2-5	TRBD1	.	TGTGCCAGCAGCACCGGGACAGAGGCCCAAGAGACCCAGTACTTC	CASSTGTEAQETQYF
TRBV6-1	TRBJ2-2	TRBD2	once	TGTGCCAGCAGTGTCGGGGGAGGGCCGGGGAACACCGGGGAGCTGTTTTTT	CASSVGGGPGNTGELFF
TRBV9	TRBJ2-3	.	.	TGTGCCAGCAGCGACACCTTTAGCGGTTCAGAAGGTACAGATACGCAGTATTTT	CASSDTFSGSEGTDTQYF
TRBV5-8	TRBJ1-2	.	.	TGTGCCAGCCCCCGGTCAGGGGATGGCTACACCTTC	CASPRSGDGYTF